These T cell receptor beta chains were read from a single sample in a study of blood T cell repertoires in COVID-19. Libraries were prepared by immunoSEQ multiplex PCR; TCRdb keeps only in-frame clonotypes and omits some of them. The sample holds fewer than 250,000 clones; 76% are singletons and the top ten take less than 20%. Sequences were obtained from PBMCs or T cells enriched from blood (not recorded which). All receptors derive from a woman aged 45-60 years with acute COVID-19. The CDR3 runs from the conserved cysteine through the conserved F or W. A D gene is named only where the DNA matches it firmly. Not every row has a clone size; where given, it reads once, few, many or a size class.

size: -
J: TRBJ2-1
length: 15
V: TRBV9
D: -
CDR3: CASSVGDGSHNEQFF
DNA: TGTGCCAGCAGCGTTGGGGACGGGAGTCACAATGAGCAGTTCTTC

size: -
J: TRBJ2-2
length: 16
V: TRBV6-2/TRBV6-3
D: TRBD2
CDR3: CASSSRGAGVSGELFF
DNA: TGTGCCAGCAGTTCCCGGGGAGCGGGGGTATCCGGGGAGCTGTTTTTT

size: -
J: TRBJ2-2
length: 14
V: TRBV27
D: -
CDR3: CASTLRSNTGELFF
DNA: TGTGCCAGCACATTAAGGAGTAACACCGGGGAGCTGTTTTTT

size: once
J: TRBJ1-4
length: 15
V: TRBV24-1
D: -
CDR3: CATSGGDATNEKLFF
DNA: TGTGCCACCAGTGGCGGAGATGCAACTAATGAAAAACTGTTTTTT

size: -
J: TRBJ2-2
length: 19
V: TRBV5-4
D: TRBD1
CDR3: CASREGRDRGRLNTGELFF
DNA: TGTGCCAGCAGGGAGGGTCGGGACAGGGGGCGCTTAAACACCGGGGAGCTGTTTTTT

size: many
J: TRBJ2-1
length: 15
V: TRBV11-2
D: -
CDR3: CASSSGVDLYNEQFF
DNA: TGTGCCAGCAGCTCAGGGGTGGATCTTTACAATGAGCAGTTCTTC

size: -
J: TRBJ1-4
length: 16
V: TRBV5-1
D: -
CDR3: CASSFRVGASDEKLFF
DNA: TGCGCCAGCAGCTTCCGTGTTGGGGCTTCGGATGAAAAACTGTTTTTT

size: -
J: TRBJ1-1
length: 14
V: TRBV10-2
D: -
CDR3: CASRAQGSNTEAFF
DNA: TGCGCCAGCAGGGCCCAGGGATCGAACACTGAAGCTTTCTTT

size: -
J: TRBJ1-5
length: 17
V: TRBV19
D: TRBD1
CDR3: CASRPGQGTYSNQPQHF
DNA: TGTGCCAGTAGGCCGGGACAGGGGACCTATAGCAATCAGCCCCAGCATTTT

size: -
J: TRBJ2-2
length: 15
V: TRBV9
D: TRBD1
CDR3: CASSGPGQHTGELFF
DNA: TGTGCCAGCAGCGGTCCGGGACAGCACACCGGGGAGCTGTTTTTT

size: -
J: TRBJ2-4
length: 15
V: TRBV7-9
D: -
CDR3: CASPVLGAAKNIQYF
DNA: TGTGCCAGCCCAGTGCTAGGGGCTGCCAAAAACATTCAGTACTTC

size: -
J: TRBJ1-1
length: 13
V: TRBV7-9
D: -
CDR3: CASSYGGDGRSFF
DNA: TGTGCCAGCAGCTATGGAGGGGACGGAAGATCTTTCTTT

size: -
J: TRBJ1-5
length: 14
V: TRBV2
D: TRBD1
CDR3: CARGGTGSNQPQHF
DNA: TGTGCCAGAGGGGGGACAGGGAGTAATCAGCCCCAGCATTTT

size: -
J: TRBJ1-1
length: 14
V: TRBV28
D: -
CDR3: CASNWAGARTEAFF
DNA: TGTGCCAGCAACTGGGCAGGGGCGCGCACTGAAGCTTTCTTT

size: few
J: TRBJ1-4
length: 13
V: TRBV19
D: -
CDR3: CASSLDLNEKLFF
DNA: TGTGCCAGTAGTTTGGACTTGAATGAAAAACTGTTTTTT

size: -
J: TRBJ1-1
length: 14
V: TRBV3-1/TRBV3-2
D: -
CDR3: CASSQLDRNTEAFF
DNA: TGTGCCAGCAGCCAGCTGGACAGGAACACTGAAGCTTTCTTT

size: -
J: TRBJ1-1
length: 14
V: TRBV5-1
D: TRBD1
CDR3: CASSPGDRATEAFF
DNA: TGCGCCAGCAGCCCCGGGGACAGGGCCACTGAAGCTTTCTTT

size: -
J: TRBJ1-5
length: 15
V: TRBV10-1
D: -
CDR3: CASSDGQPMDQPQHF
DNA: TGCGCCAGCAGCGATGGACAGCCTATGGATCAGCCCCAGCATTTT

size: -
J: TRBJ1-1
length: 14
V: TRBV7-9
D: TRBD1
CDR3: CASSFQGVNTEAFF
DNA: TGTGCCAGCAGCTTCCAGGGGGTGAACACTGAAGCTTTCTTT

size: once
J: TRBJ1-2
length: 16
V: TRBV9
D: TRBD1
CDR3: CASSVAGTDSSYGYTF
DNA: TGTGCCAGCAGCGTAGCCGGGACAGATTCATCCTATGGCTACACCTTC

size: -
J: TRBJ1-1
length: 14
V: TRBV2
D: -
CDR3: CASRSGTFEDEAFF
DNA: TGTGCCAGCAGGTCCGGGACATTTGAAGATGAAGCTTTCTTT

size: -
J: TRBJ2-3
length: 15
V: TRBV4-1
D: -
CDR3: CASRGGGFGTDTQYF
DNA: TGCGCCAGCAGGGGTGGAGGGTTTGGCACAGATACGCAGTATTTT

size: -
J: TRBJ2-5
length: 13
V: TRBV3-1/TRBV3-2
D: -
CDR3: CASDRGPGETQYF
DNA: TGTGCCAGCGATCGAGGGCCGGGAGAGACCCAGTACTTC

size: -
J: TRBJ1-1
length: 16
V: TRBV5-1
D: TRBD1
CDR3: CASSLGTGGPNTEAFF
DNA: TGCGCCAGCAGCTTGGGGACAGGGGGTCCCAACACTGAAGCTTTCTTT

size: -
J: TRBJ2-1
length: 15
V: TRBV6-2/TRBV6-3
D: TRBD2
CDR3: CASSPYSGGADEQFF
DNA: TGTGCCAGCAGTCCATATAGCGGGGGGGCGGATGAGCAGTTCTTC

size: -
J: TRBJ2-1
length: 15
V: TRBV24-1
D: TRBD1
CDR3: CATSERGLQNNEQFF
DNA: TGTGCCACCAGTGAGAGGGGGCTCCAAAACAATGAGCAGTTCTTC

size: -
J: TRBJ2-3
length: 14
V: TRBV7-2
D: -
CDR3: CASSRSGRLDTQYF
DNA: TGTGCCAGCAGCCGGTCGGGGAGGTTAGATACGCAGTATTTT

size: -
J: TRBJ1-5
length: 16
V: TRBV5-8
D: TRBD1
CDR3: CASRRKGQGGNQPQHF
DNA: TGTGCCAGCAGACGCAAAGGACAGGGGGGAAATCAGCCCCAGCATTTT

size: -
J: TRBJ2-2
length: 16
V: TRBV7-3
D: TRBD1
CDR3: CASSFGTGDLGGELFF
DNA: TGTGCCAGCAGCTTCGGGACAGGGGACCTCGGCGGGGAGCTGTTTTTT

size: once
J: TRBJ1-6
length: 13
V: TRBV30
D: TRBD1
CDR3: CAWNRGQNSPLHF
DNA: TGTGCCTGGAACAGGGGTCAGAATTCACCCCTCCACTTT

size: -
J: TRBJ2-2
length: 16
V: TRBV4-3
D: TRBD2
CDR3: CASSQDGAGGTGELFF
DNA: TGCGCCAGCAGCCAAGATGGGGCGGGGGGCACCGGGGAGCTGTTTTTT

size: -
J: TRBJ1-1
length: 14
V: TRBV7-2
D: -
CDR3: CASSFQGLNTEAFF
DNA: TGTGCCAGCAGCTTCCAGGGCCTTAACACTGAAGCTTTCTTT

size: -
J: TRBJ2-1
length: 16
V: TRBV24-1
D: -
CDR3: CATSDGGTDRLNEQFF
DNA: TGTGCCACCAGTGACGGCGGGACAGATCGTCTCAATGAGCAGTTCTTC

size: -
J: TRBJ1-1
length: 15
V: TRBV6-5
D: TRBD1
CDR3: CASSSWEGTAREAFF
DNA: TGTGCCAGCAGTTCCTGGGAAGGGACAGCCCGGGAAGCTTTCTTT

size: few
J: TRBJ1-5
length: 15
V: TRBV7-8
D: TRBD1
CDR3: CASSSGQGEGQPQHF
DNA: TGTGCCAGCAGCTCGGGACAGGGGGAAGGTCAGCCCCAGCATTTT

size: -
J: TRBJ1-1
length: 15
V: TRBV4-2
D: -
CDR3: CASSQGGGQRTEAFF
DNA: TGTGCCAGCAGCCAAGGCGGGGGACAACGAACTGAAGCTTTCTTT

size: -
J: TRBJ1-4
length: 17
V: TRBV4-3
D: -
CDR3: CASSQRYQRASNEKLFF
DNA: TGCGCCAGCAGCCAACGGTATCAGCGGGCATCTAATGAAAAACTGTTTTTT

size: -
J: TRBJ2-3
length: 14
V: TRBV7-8
D: TRBD2
CDR3: CATGGVLISDTQYF
DNA: TGTGCCACCGGGGGGGTACTAATCTCAGATACGCAGTATTTT

size: -
J: TRBJ2-3
length: 14
V: TRBV6-1
D: -
CDR3: CASTNMGATDTQYF
DNA: TGTGCCAGCACTAATATGGGAGCCACAGATACGCAGTATTTT

size: -
J: TRBJ1-5
length: 15
V: TRBV2
D: TRBD1
CDR3: CASSLPQTGDQPQHF
DNA: TGTGCCAGCAGTCTGCCCCAGACAGGGGACCAGCCCCAGCATTTT

size: -
J: TRBJ2-3
length: 15
V: TRBV28
D: TRBD1
CDR3: CASRGQGLGTDTQYF
DNA: TGTGCCAGCAGGGGACAGGGATTGGGCACAGATACGCAGTATTTT

size: -
J: TRBJ2-1
length: 15
V: TRBV6-1
D: TRBD2
CDR3: CASSDLLAGGNEQFF
DNA: TGTGCCAGCAGTGATTTATTAGCGGGGGGAAATGAGCAGTTCTTC

size: once
J: TRBJ2-3
length: 15
V: TRBV10-2
D: -
CDR3: CASSALLFRTDTQYF
DNA: TGCGCCAGCAGTGCTCTACTATTTCGCACAGATACGCAGTATTTT

size: -
J: TRBJ2-3
length: 17
V: TRBV5-5
D: TRBD1
CDR3: CASSPITGTALTDTQYF
DNA: TGTGCCAGCAGCCCTATCACTGGGACAGCCCTCACAGATACGCAGTATTTT

size: -
J: TRBJ1-2
length: 14
V: TRBV6-5
D: TRBD1
CDR3: CASSPGQGPGGYTF
DNA: TGTGCCAGCAGCCCGGGACAGGGCCCAGGCGGCTACACCTTC

size: -
J: TRBJ2-2
length: 16
V: TRBV3-1/TRBV3-2
D: TRBD1
CDR3: CASSQAELRGHGELFF
DNA: TGTGCCAGCAGCCAAGCAGAATTGAGGGGGCACGGGGAGCTGTTTTTT

size: -
J: TRBJ2-3
length: 15
V: TRBV18
D: -
CDR3: CASSPQTGGPDTQYF
DNA: TGTGCCAGCTCACCTCAGACAGGAGGCCCAGATACGCAGTATTTT

size: -
J: TRBJ2-2
length: 17
V: TRBV4-3
D: TRBD2
CDR3: CASSPPPGSGGDGELFF
DNA: TGCGCCAGCAGCCCCCCCCCGGGTAGCGGGGGGGACGGGGAGCTGTTTTTT

size: few
J: TRBJ1-6
length: 13
V: TRBV6-5
D: -
CDR3: CASSYSGQGSLHF
DNA: TGTGCCAGCAGTTACTCAGGCCAGGGATCCCTCCACTTT

size: -
J: TRBJ2-1
length: 16
V: TRBV3-1/TRBV3-2
D: TRBD2
CDR3: CASSRSGGESYNEQFF
DNA: TGTGCCAGCAGCCGCAGCGGGGGGGAATCCTACAATGAGCAGTTCTTC

size: -
J: TRBJ1-2
length: 16
V: TRBV5-4
D: -
CDR3: CASSLLSIGENGGYTF
DNA: TGTGCCAGCAGCTTGTTGTCAATAGGGGAAAACGGTGGCTACACCTTC

size: -
J: TRBJ1-4
length: 15
V: TRBV18
D: -
CDR3: CASSPREGKGEKLFF
DNA: TGTGCCAGCTCACCACGGGAGGGGAAGGGAGAAAAACTGTTTTTT

size: -
J: TRBJ2-1
length: 16
V: TRBV24-1
D: TRBD1
CDR3: CATSDFGTGMENEQFF
DNA: TGTGCCACCAGTGATTTTGGGACAGGGATGGAGAATGAGCAGTTCTTC

size: -
J: TRBJ2-2
length: 19
V: TRBV11-2
D: TRBD2
CDR3: CASSSRASGGRANTGELFF
DNA: TGTGCCAGCAGCTCCCGAGCTAGCGGGGGGCGCGCGAACACCGGGGAGCTGTTTTTT

size: -
J: TRBJ1-1
length: 16
V: TRBV6-4
D: -
CDR3: CASSDSRGAGGTEAFF
DNA: TGTGCCAGCAGTGACTCACGCGGGGCGGGCGGCACTGAAGCTTTCTTT